The rows below give T cell receptor beta chains drawn from one sample of a study of blood T cell repertoires in COVID-19. Generated by immunoSEQ multiplex PCR, the TCRdb table keeps only in-frame clones and is missing some. The sample consists of about 200,000 clones, about 86% of them appearing once. Sequencing was done on a sample of PBMCs or T cells enriched from blood (not recorded which). These receptors were obtained from a man aged 35 to 55 who had recovered from COVID-19. CDR3s leave out the opening cysteine and the closing phenylalanine or tryptophan. The order of the fields is J gene, V gene, CDR3 protein.

TRBJ1-5 TRBV5-8 ASSWGPERGQPQH
TRBJ1-2 TRBV19 ASRPQGGNYGYT
TRBJ2-5 TRBV28 ASSLLGTQETQY
TRBJ1-1 TRBV2 AMQGSEAF
TRBJ2-3 TRBV7-3 ASSPNGDTQY
TRBJ1-3 TRBV5-5 ASSLWHLSGNTIY
TRBJ1-6 TRBV3-1/TRBV3-2 ASSQGAGTAYSPLH
TRBJ1-1 TRBV24-1 ATRGQGGKNTEAF
TRBJ1-5 TRBV28 ASSLSGWRQPQH
TRBJ1-1 TRBV15 ATSGQPNTEAF
TRBJ1-3 TRBV3-1/TRBV3-2 ASSSRGARGNTIY
TRBJ2-3 TRBV7-2 ASSLQLNTDTQY
TRBJ1-2 TRBV2 ASSAGIGGYT
TRBJ1-2 TRBV3-1/TRBV3-2 ASSQVPGMLYGYT
TRBJ2-5 TRBV7-6 ASSLDRGPIGTQY
TRBJ2-2 TRBV19 ASTIGRVGTGELF
TRBJ2-3 TRBV7-3 ASSFRSEDTQY
TRBJ1-2 TRBV5-4 ASSPRTGGTGEGANYGYT
TRBJ1-2 TRBV3-1/TRBV3-2 ASSQQGAYGGYT
TRBJ2-2 TRBV4-3 ASSQEGASGELF
TRBJ2-2 TRBV7-9 ASSLSPQGLGELF
TRBJ2-3 TRBV19 ASSRRAGASTDTQY
TRBJ1-1 TRBV28 ASTPGGRGHTEAF
TRBJ1-1 TRBV11-3 ASRGQGSAEAF
TRBJ1-1 TRBV7-9 ASRQNSGTEAF
TRBJ1-2 TRBV6-2/TRBV6-3 ASSSPPTRFAGYT
TRBJ1-3 TRBV6-5 ASSYSYRGNTIY
TRBJ1-6 TRBV28 ASSFSGTQSSPLH
TRBJ2-5 TRBV2 ASSEPSGESGKTQY
TRBJ2-1 TRBV24-1 ATSDLITSGPGEQF
TRBJ2-5 TRBV18 ASSPRQGRVETQY
TRBJ1-1 TRBV23-1 ASSQSRTGRGTEAF
TRBJ2-7 TRBV12-3/TRBV12-4 ASSSTSEQY
TRBJ2-5 TRBV9 ASSVGPSGGEETQY
TRBJ1-2 TRBV7-9 ASSLSRQGAYGYT
TRBJ1-6 TRBV9 ASSIAEGNSPLH
TRBJ1-6 TRBV30 AWSSASSYNSPLH
TRBJ1-1 TRBV29-1 SAEGGDRVPLTEAF
TRBJ2-2 TRBV19 ASSYTGELF
TRBJ1-1 TRBV9 ASSVGPNTEAF
TRBJ2-2 TRBV28 ASSLLGGTGELF
TRBJ1-2 TRBV11-2 ASSQTRGRTANYGYT
TRBJ1-1 TRBV4-2 ASSHHREINTEAF
TRBJ1-4 TRBV3-1/TRBV3-2 ASSTGRNEKLF
TRBJ1-2 TRBV28 ASSSGGGGYT